The rows below give T cell receptor beta chains drawn from one sample of a study of cytomegalovirus exposure and HLA in healthy donors. Some clones are missing from TCRdb's copy, which holds only in-frame ones; the method was immunoSEQ multiplex PCR. Counted here are 200,000 or so clones, 70% to 85% occurring once; the ten biggest clones make up less than 4.5%. The sequenced sample was PBMCs. The receptors here all came from a male donor in good health and CMV-seronegative. Each CDR3 is given with its conserved first and last residue. The order of the fields is V gene, D gene, J gene, clone size, CDR3 protein, CDR3 DNA. A D gene is named only where the DNA matches it firmly. Rows may omit the clone size; those that give it use once, few, many or a size class.

TRBV27,NA,TRBJ2-3,once,CASSEASPRDTQYF,TGTGCCAGCAGCGAGGCTAGCCCGCGCGATACGCAGTATTTT
TRBV10-3,NA,TRBJ2-1,NA,CAISESTGGRPNEQFF,TGTGCCATCAGTGAGTCGACAGGCGGGAGACCCAATGAGCAGTTCTTC
TRBV10-3,TRBD1,TRBJ1-3,NA,CAITPTGEGNTIYF,TGTGCCATCACCCCGACAGGGGAAGGAAACACCATATATTTT
TRBV7-8,TRBD1,TRBJ2-7,NA,CASGDRGLSYEQYF,TGTGCCAGCGGGGACAGGGGGCTTTCCTACGAGCAGTACTTC
TRBV7-9,TRBD2,TRBJ2-2,NA,CASQAGVSAGELFF,TGTGCCAGCCAAGCGGGAGTCTCGGCCGGGGAGCTGTTTTTT
TRBV5-6,TRBD2,TRBJ2-7,few,CASSSWMGTSGSHEQYF,TGTGCCAGCAGCTCTTGGATGGGGACTAGCGGGAGCCACGAGCAGTACTTC
TRBV6-4,NA,TRBJ2-7,NA,CARPGQDHYEQYF,TGTGCCAGACCAGGGCAGGACCACTACGAGCAGTACTTC
TRBV29-1,NA,TRBJ2-7,NA,CSVEDWGPGHRSYEQYF,TGCAGCGTTGAAGATTGGGGCCCGGGACATCGATCCTACGAGCAGTACTTC
TRBV28,NA,TRBJ1-5,once,CASRSDSYSNQPQHF,TGTGCCAGCAGGTCCGACAGTTATAGCAATCAGCCCCAGCATTTT
TRBV14,NA,TRBJ1-1,NA,CASGMNTEAFF,TGTGCCAGCGGCATGAACACTGAAGCTTTCTTT
TRBV27,TRBD1,TRBJ1-1,once,CASSFSPGQGISNTEAFF,TGTGCCAGCAGTTTTTCCCCTGGACAGGGAATCTCGAACACTGAAGCTTTCTTT
TRBV9,NA,TRBJ2-2,NA,CASSVARVLPNTGELFF,TGTGCCAGCAGCGTAGCCAGGGTCCTCCCGAACACCGGGGAGCTGTTTTTT
TRBV27,TRBD1,TRBJ1-1,NA,CASSAADRVNTEAFF,TGTGCCAGCAGTGCCGCAGACAGGGTGAACACTGAAGCTTTCTTT
TRBV7-3,NA,TRBJ2-3,NA,CASSFPGGAPGF,TGTGCCAGCAGCTTCCCCGGCGGAGCGCCCGGTTTT
TRBV29-1,TRBD1,TRBJ2-1,NA,CSVVSRDSWTPYNEQFF,TGCAGCGTTGTGTCTCGGGACAGCTGGACCCCCTACAATGAGCAGTTCTTC
TRBV11-2,TRBD1,TRBJ2-7,NA,CASSPRQGASEQYF,TGTGCCAGCAGCCCTCGACAGGGGGCGAGCGAGCAGTACTTC
TRBV6-1,TRBD2,TRBJ2-3,NA,CASSEKVLAGGRDTQYF,TGTGCCAGCAGTGAAAAGGTGCTAGCGGGAGGTCGAGATACGCAGTATTTT
TRBV6-6,TRBD2,TRBJ2-2,NA,CASSYRSLAETGELFF,TGTGCCAGCAGTTACCGTTCACTAGCGGAAACCGGGGAGCTGTTTTTT